These 18 T cell receptor beta chains originate from one sample sequenced in a study of vaccination and CD4 T cells after COVID-19. Cultured CD4+ T-cell DNA underwent Oncomine TCR Beta short-read sequencing. In TCRdb, the PCR reads were re-called with MiXCR into one record per CDR3 protein. The sample includes more than 9,500 distinct CDR3 sequences, over 55% of them seen just once. The treatment here: roughly 10-day PBMC culture with coronavirus spike peptide pools or control peptides (ViraFEST assay). Their antigens remain unidentified. The specimen was CD4+ T cells from blood, cultured in vitro. Receptors were obtained from a human donor who had recovered from COVID-19.

V and J are TRBV4-2 and TRBJ1-1; a weak D match, TRBD1 (5 bases). The CDR3 sequence is 15 residues long. The germline V gene encodes CDR1 LGHNA and CDR2 YNFKEQ. V gave up 1 base and J gave up 1 base, with 10 bases separating them. Here the CDR3 DNA reads TGTGCCAGCAGCCAAGTGGGAAGGGGGAACACTGAAGCTTTCTTT. Translation: CASSQVGRGNTEAFF.

The J gene is TRBJ2-4, the V gene TRBV28, with D tentatively TRBD1 (6 bases). The CDR3 has 13 residues. V dropped 10 bases and J dropped 3 bases, with 13 bases sitting between them. Germline CDR1 MDHEN, CDR2 SYDVKM. This chain's CDR3 is CATRGPNKNIQYF. CDR3 sequence (DNA): TGTGCCACCAGGGGACCTAACAAAAACATTCAGTACTTC.

Here the CDR3 DNA reads TGCAGTGCTAGAGGGGGAACAGGGGTCACAGATACGCAGTATTTT. Protein sequence: CSARGGTGVTDTQYF. The gene calls are TRBV20-1 and TRBJ2-3, with 7 bases lining up with TRBD1. V trimming: 1 base; J trimming: 2 bases; junction bases outside the gene matches: 6. Germline assignment: CDR1 DFQATT and CDR2 SNEGSKA (reference sequence). This CDR3 region has 15 residues.

The chain is built from TRBV6-1 and TRBJ1-2, with D possibly being TRBD1 (5 bases). There are 16 residues in the CDR3. Germline V lookup: CDR1 MNHNS, CDR2 SASEGT. V lost 8 bases and J lost 5, with 24 bases in between. CDR3 amino acids: CASGRGGGSVLYGYTF. CDR3 bases: TGTGCCAGCGGCCGGGGGGGTGGCAGTGTATTATATGGCTACACCTTC.

This clonotype was seen once. The V call is TRBV7-9, the J call TRBJ1-1, with D unclear. Trimming shortened V by 1 base and J by 3 bases, and 15 bases separated the two germline ends. The CDR3 runs 16 residues. The germline CDR1 and CDR2 sequences are SEHNR and FQNEAQ (reference sequence). The DNA of the CDR3 is TGTGCCAGCAGCTTAGGTCGTTCAGGCCGGGACACTGAAGCTTTCTTT. It is translated as CASSLGRSGRDTEAFF.

Only a few counts were recorded for this clonotype. The chain combines TRBV6-1 with TRBJ1-5, with D uncertain. With 7 bases removed from V and 3 bases from J, the gap between germline ends came to 10 bases. Germline V gene sequence: CDR1 MNHNS, CDR2 SASEGT. The CDR3 length is 13 residues. This chain's CDR3 is CASTWQNNQPQHF. As DNA, the CDR3 is TGTGCCAGCACATGGCAAAACAATCAGCCCCAGCATTTT.

This rearrangement joins TRBV20-1 to TRBJ2-4; no clear D gene. Between the trimmed V and J ends, which lost 4 bases and 1 base, there was a span of 14 bases. CDR3 length: 15 amino acids. Germline assignment: CDR1 DFQATT and CDR2 SNEGSKA (reference sequence). The CDR3: CSAIDHTAAKNIQYF. Written as DNA, the CDR3 is TGCAGTGCTATAGATCACACAGCGGCCAAAAACATTCAGTACTTC.

In regard to this clonotype: Compared with germline, one end of the junction differs, possibly owing to a read error. This chain joins TRBV19 and TRBJ1-1, with 9 bases fitting TRBD1. The CDR3 runs 15 residues. In germline, CDR1 is LNHDA, CDR2 SQIVND (reference sequence). The DNA of the CDR3 is TGTGCCGGTAGTATGGGATCACAGGGGGCCGCTGAAGCTTTCTTT. Translated, it gives CAGSMGSQGAAEAFF.

V is TRBV27 and J is TRBJ2-3; either TRBD1 or TRBD2 may fit D (5 bases each). CDR1 is MNHEY and CDR2 is SMNVEV in the germline V gene (reference sequence). Deletions cut 5 bases from V and 6 bases from J, with 18 bases between. CDR3 length: 15 residues. The CDR3 is CASSPRGSRMDTQYF. CDR3 nucleotides: TGTGCCAGCAGTCCTCGGGGCTCTAGAATGGATACGCAGTATTTT.

This CDR3 is CSARELDGGESAGELFF. CDR3 DNA: TGCAGTGCTAGAGAGCTAGACGGCGGAGAGTCGGCCGGGGAGCTGTTTTTT. This chain links TRBV20-1 with TRBJ2-2; D uncertain. Trimming removed 0 bases from V and 6 bases from J, with 20 bases in between. The CDR3 contains 17 residues. Germline V CDR1 and CDR2: DFQATT, SNEGSKA (reference sequence).

The chain combines TRBV20-1 with TRBJ2-1, with 7 bases identical to TRBD2. The CDR3 totals 14 residues. Germline CDR1 and CDR2: DFQATT and SNEGSKA (reference sequence). J lost 6 bases, V lost 3 bases, and 8 bases had no gene match. Here the CDR3 DNA reads TGCAGTGCTAGTACCGCGGGAGCAGGCAATGAGCAGTTCTTC. Amino acid sequence: CSASTAGAGNEQFF.

The chain carries TRBV28 and TRBJ1-2; TRBD1 is a possible D gene (5 bases). The V and J ends lost 5 bases and 4 bases respectively, with 11 bases between them. Germline CDR1 and CDR2: MDHEN and SYDVKM. The CDR3 is 13 amino acids. The CDR3 region is CASSLRDLYGYTF. CDR3 DNA: TGTGCCAGCAGTCTCCGGGACCTCTATGGCTACACCTTC.

This clonotype was seen only a few times. The J gene is TRBJ1-5, the V gene TRBV20-1, with D tentatively TRBD1 (5 bases). The CDR3 is 15 residues long. In germline, CDR1 is DFQATT, CDR2 SNEGSKA (reference sequence). The V gene lost 3 bases and the J gene lost 9 bases, with 21 bases spanning the gap. CDR3 sequence reads: CSARTGGEPLSPQHF. In DNA, the CDR3 is TGCAGTGCTAGGACCGGGGGAGAACCCCTTTCGCCCCAGCATTTT.

This clonotype has only a few counts. This chain links TRBV5-8 with TRBJ1-6; D is unclear. Looked up from germline, CDR1 is SGHTS and CDR2 is YDEGEE. The germline V and J ends were trimmed by 0 bases and 7 bases, with 8 bases remaining between them. The CDR3 is 14 residues long. CDR3 bases: TGTGCCAGCAGCTTGGGTTGGTCAAATTCACCCCTCCACTTT. It is translated as CASSLGWSNSPLHF.

This clonotype was seen once. The germline gene is not matched at one end of the junction; a read error may be the cause. The chain couples TRBV11-2 to TRBJ1-2; no reliable D call. Germline-derived CDR1 and CDR2 are SGHAT and FQNNGV. The CDR3 runs to 13 residues. This chain's CDR3 is CASSFGTRQLAGF. The CDR3 region has the DNA TGTGCCAGCAGCTTTGGAACACGACAATTAGCGGGCTTC.

The chain carries TRBV20-1 and TRBJ1-1; TRBD1 is a possible D gene (6 bases). Germline V gives CDR1 DFQATT, CDR2 SNEGSKA (reference sequence). V lost 5 bases to trimming and J lost 2 bases, with 12 bases between them. The CDR3 totals 13 residues. CDR3 amino acids: CSAGRGGNTEAFF. The CDR3 nucleotides are TGCAGTGCTGGGAGGGGGGGCAACACTGAAGCTTTCTTT.

The chain employs TRBV20-1 and TRBJ2-7; TRBD1 matches at 7 bases. Germline CDR1 reads DFQATT; CDR2 reads SNEGSKA (reference sequence). V lost 6 bases, J lost 3 bases, and 5 bases stayed unmatched. The CDR3 sequence is 12 residues long. The CDR3 DNA reads TGCAGTGCCCCGGGACAGCTCTACGAGCAGTACTTC. It encodes CSAPGQLYEQYF.

The gene calls are TRBV20-1 and TRBJ1-6, with D unresolved. The CDR3 totals 13 residues. Between the trimmed V and J ends, which lost 6 bases and 6 bases, there was a span of 12 bases. The germline V gene encodes CDR1 DFQATT and CDR2 SNEGSKA (reference sequence). DNA for the CDR3: TGCAGTGCCAGAACAGACGCTAATTCACCCCTCCACTTT. This encodes CSARTDANSPLHF.